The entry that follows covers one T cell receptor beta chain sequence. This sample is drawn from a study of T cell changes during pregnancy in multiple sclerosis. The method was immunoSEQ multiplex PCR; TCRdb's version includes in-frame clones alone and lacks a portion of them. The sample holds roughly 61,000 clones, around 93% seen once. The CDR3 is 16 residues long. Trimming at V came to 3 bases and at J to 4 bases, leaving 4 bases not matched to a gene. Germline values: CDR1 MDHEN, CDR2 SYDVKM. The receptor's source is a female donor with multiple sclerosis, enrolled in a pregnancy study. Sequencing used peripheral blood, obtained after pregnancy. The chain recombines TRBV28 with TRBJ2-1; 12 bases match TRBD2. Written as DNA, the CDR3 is TGTGCCAGCAGTTTTACCGGGACTAGCGGGTACAATGAGCAGTTCTTC. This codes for CASSFTGTSGYNEQFF.